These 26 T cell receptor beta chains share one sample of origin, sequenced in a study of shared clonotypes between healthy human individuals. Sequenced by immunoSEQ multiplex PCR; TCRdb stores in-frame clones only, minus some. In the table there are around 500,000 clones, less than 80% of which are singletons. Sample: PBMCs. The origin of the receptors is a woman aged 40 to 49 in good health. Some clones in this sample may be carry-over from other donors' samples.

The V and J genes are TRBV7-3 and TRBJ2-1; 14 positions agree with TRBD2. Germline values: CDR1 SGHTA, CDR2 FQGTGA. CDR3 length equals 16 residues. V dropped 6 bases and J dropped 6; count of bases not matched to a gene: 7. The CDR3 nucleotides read TGTGCCAGCAGACCGGGACTAGCGGGAGTGGGCAATGAGCAGTTCTTC. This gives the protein CASRPGLAGVGNEQFF.

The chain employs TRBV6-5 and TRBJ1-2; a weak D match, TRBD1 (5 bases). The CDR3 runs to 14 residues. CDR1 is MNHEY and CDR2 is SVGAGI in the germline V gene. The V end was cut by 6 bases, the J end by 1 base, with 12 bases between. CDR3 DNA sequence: TGTGCCAGCAGGAGAACCGGACATAACTATGGCTACACCTTC. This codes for CASRRTGHNYGYTF.

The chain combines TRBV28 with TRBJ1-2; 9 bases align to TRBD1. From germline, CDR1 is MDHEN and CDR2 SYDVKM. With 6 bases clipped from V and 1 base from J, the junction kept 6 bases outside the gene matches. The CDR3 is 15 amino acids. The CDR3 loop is CASSPGTGSNYGYTF. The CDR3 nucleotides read TGTGCCAGCAGCCCGGGGACAGGGAGTAACTATGGCTACACCTTC.

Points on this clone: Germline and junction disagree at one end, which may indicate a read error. CDR3: CASSLVPRETLYF. CDR3 bases: TGTGCCAGCAGCTTAGTGCCCAGGGAGACCCTGTACTTC. This chain joins TRBV7-2 and TRBJ2-5; D tentatively reads TRBD1 or TRBD2 (5 bases each). CDR1 SGHTA and CDR2 FQGNSA come from the germline V gene. The CDR3 spans 13 residues.

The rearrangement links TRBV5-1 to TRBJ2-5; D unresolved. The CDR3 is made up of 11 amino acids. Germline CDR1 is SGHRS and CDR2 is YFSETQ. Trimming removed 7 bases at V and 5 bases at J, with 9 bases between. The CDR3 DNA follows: TGCGCCAGCCCCGAAGGGGAGACCCAGTACTTC. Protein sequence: CASPEGETQYF.

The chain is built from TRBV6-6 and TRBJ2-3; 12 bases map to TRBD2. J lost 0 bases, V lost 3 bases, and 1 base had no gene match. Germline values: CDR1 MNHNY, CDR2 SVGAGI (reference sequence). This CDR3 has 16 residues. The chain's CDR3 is CASSYGTSGSTDTQYF. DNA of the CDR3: TGTGCCAGCAGTTATGGGACTAGCGGGAGCACAGATACGCAGTATTTT.

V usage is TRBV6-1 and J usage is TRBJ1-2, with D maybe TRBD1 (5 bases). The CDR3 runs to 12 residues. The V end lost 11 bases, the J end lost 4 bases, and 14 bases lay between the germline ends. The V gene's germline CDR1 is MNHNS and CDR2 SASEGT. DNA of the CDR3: TGTGCCGGCTACCGGGACTCCTATGGCTACACCTTC. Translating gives CAGYRDSYGYTF.

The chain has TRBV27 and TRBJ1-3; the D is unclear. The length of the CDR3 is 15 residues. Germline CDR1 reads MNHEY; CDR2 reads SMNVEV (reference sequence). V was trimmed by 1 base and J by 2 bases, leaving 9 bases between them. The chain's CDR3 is CASSLFGRTGNTIYF. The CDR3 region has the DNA TGTGCCAGCAGTTTATTTGGACGGACTGGAAACACCATATATTTT.

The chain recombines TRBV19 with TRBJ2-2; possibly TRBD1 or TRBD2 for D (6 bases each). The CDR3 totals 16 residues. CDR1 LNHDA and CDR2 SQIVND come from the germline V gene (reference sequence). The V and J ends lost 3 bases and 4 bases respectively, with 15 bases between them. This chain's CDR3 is CASSMDGGYATGELFF. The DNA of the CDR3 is TGTGCCAGTAGTATGGACGGGGGCTATGCCACCGGGGAGCTGTTTTTT.

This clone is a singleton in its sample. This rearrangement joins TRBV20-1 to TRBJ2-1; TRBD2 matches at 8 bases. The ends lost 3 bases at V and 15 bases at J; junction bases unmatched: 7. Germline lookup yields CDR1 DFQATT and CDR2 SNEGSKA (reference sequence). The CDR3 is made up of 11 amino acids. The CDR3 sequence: CSARSPSGLFF. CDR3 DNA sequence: TGCAGTGCTAGGTCGCCTAGCGGGCTGTTCTTC.

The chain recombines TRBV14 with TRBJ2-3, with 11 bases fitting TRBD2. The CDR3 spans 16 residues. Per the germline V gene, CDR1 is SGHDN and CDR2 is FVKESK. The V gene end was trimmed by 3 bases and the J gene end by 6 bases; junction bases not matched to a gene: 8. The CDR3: CASSQPGTSGIDTQYF. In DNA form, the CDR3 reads TGTGCCAGCAGCCAGCCCGGGACTAGCGGAATTGATACGCAGTATTTT.

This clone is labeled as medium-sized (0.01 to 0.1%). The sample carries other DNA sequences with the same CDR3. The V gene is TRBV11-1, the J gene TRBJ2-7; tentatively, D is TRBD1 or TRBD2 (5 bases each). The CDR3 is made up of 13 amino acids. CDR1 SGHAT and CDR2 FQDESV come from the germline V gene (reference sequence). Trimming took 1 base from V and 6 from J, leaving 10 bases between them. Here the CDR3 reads CASSLGGVSEQYF. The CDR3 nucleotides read TGTGCCAGCAGCTTAGGAGGGGTTAGCGAGCAGTACTTC.

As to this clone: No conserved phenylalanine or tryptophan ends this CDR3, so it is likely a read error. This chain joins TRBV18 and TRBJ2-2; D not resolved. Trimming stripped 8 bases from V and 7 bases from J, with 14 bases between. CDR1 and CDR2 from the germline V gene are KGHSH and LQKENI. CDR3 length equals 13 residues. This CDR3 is CASLDPGIGELFS. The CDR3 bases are TGTGCCAGCCTGGACCCAGGAATCGGGGAGCTGTTTTCT.

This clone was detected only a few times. The CDR3 DNA reads as TGTGCCAGCAGTAGACAGGGGGAAGTGGGCTACACCTTC. Residues: CASSRQGEVGYTF. V is TRBV27 and J is TRBJ1-2; TRBD1 matches at 9 bases. Losses at the gene ends were 5 bases for V and 8 bases for J; bases not matched to a gene: 6. The CDR3 consists of 13 residues. The germline CDR1 and CDR2 sequences are MNHEY and SMNVEV (reference sequence).

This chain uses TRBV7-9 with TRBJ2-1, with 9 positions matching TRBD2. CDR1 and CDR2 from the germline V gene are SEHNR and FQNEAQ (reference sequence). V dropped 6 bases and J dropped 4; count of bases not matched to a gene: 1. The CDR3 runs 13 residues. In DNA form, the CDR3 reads TGTGCCAGCAGTAGCGGGGGTTACAATGAGCAGTTCTTC. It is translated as CASSSGGYNEQFF.

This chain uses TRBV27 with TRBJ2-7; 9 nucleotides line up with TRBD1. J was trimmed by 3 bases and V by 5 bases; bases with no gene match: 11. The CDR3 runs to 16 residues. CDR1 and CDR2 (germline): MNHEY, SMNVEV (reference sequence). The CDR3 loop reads CASSLSGTGFHYEQYF. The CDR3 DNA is TGTGCCAGCAGTCTCTCCGGGACAGGGTTTCACTACGAGCAGTACTTC.

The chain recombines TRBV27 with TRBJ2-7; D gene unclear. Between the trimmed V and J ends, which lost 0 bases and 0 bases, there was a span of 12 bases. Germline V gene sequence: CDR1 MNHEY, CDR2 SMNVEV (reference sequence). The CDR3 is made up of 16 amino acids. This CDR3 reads CASSLSPVGSSYEQYF. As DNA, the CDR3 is TGTGCCAGCAGTTTATCGCCAGTCGGCAGCTCCTACGAGCAGTACTTC.

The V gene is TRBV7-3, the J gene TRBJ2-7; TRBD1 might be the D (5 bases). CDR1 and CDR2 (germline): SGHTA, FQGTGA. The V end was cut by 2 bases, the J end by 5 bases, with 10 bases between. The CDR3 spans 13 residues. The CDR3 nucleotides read TGTGCCAGCAGCTTACAAGGGGTCGACGAGCAGTACTTC. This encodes CASSLQGVDEQYF.

The CDR3 nucleotides read TGCAGCGTAGGACAGGTCTCTGGGGCCAACGTCCTGACTTTC. As protein: CSVGQVSGANVLTF. The J gene is TRBJ2-6, the V gene TRBV29-1, with TRBD1 matching over 7 bases. Germline V gives CDR1 SQVTM, CDR2 ANQGSEA. CDR3 length: 14 residues. V shed 6 bases and J 0 bases; nucleotides not matched to a gene: 2.

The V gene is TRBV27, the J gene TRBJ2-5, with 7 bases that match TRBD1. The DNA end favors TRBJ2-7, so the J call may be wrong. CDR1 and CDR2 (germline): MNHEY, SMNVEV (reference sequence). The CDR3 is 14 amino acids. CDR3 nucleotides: TGTGCCAGCAGTTGGGACAGAAGCTCCTACGAGCAGTACTTC. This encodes CASSWDRSSYEQYF.

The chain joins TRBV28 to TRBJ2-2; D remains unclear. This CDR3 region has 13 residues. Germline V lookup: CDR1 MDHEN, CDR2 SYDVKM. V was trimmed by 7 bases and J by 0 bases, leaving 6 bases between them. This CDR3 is CASTGANTGELFF. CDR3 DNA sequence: TGTGCCAGCACAGGAGCGAACACCGGGGAGCTGTTTTTT.

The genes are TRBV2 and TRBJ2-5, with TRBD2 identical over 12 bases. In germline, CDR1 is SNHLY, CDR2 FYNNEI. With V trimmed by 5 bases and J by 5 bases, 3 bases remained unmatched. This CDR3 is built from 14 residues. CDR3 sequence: CASSPLAGGETQYF. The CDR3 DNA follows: TGTGCCAGCAGTCCCCTAGCGGGAGGGGAGACCCAGTACTTC.

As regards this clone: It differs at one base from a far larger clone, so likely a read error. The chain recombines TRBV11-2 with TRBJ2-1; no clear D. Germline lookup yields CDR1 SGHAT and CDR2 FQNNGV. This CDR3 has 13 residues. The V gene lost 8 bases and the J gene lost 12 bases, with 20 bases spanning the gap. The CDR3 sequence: CASGSNPMGGQFF. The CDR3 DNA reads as TGTGCCAGCGGCTCCAACCCAATGGGCGGGCAGTTCTTC.

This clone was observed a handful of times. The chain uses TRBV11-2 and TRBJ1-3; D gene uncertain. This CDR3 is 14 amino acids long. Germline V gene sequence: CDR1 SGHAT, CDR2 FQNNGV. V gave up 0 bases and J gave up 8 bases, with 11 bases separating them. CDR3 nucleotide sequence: TGTGCCAGCAGCTTAGATCGTCAGGCCGACACCATATATTTT. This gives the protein CASSLDRQADTIYF.

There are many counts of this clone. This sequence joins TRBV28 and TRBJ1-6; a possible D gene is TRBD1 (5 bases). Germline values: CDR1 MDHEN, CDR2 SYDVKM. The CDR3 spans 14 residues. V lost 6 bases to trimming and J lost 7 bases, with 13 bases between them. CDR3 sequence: CASRTTGANSPLHF. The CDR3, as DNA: TGTGCCAGCAGGACGACCGGGGCCAATTCACCCCTCCACTTT. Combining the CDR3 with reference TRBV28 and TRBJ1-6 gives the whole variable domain DVKVTQSSRYLVKRTGEKVFLECVQDMDHENMFWYRQDPGLGLRLIYFSYDVKMKEKGDIPEGYSVSREKKERFSLILESASTNQTSMYLCASRTTGANSPLHFGNGTRLTVT.

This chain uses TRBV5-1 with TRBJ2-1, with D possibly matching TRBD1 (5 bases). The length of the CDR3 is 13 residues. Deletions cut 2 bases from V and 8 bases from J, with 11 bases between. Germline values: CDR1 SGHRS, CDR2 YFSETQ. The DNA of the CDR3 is TGCGCCAGCAGCTTTGCAGGGTGGGATGAGCAGTTCTTC. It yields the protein CASSFAGWDEQFF. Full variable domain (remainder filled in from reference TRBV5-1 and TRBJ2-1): KAGVTQTPRYLIKTRGQQVTLSCSPISGHRSVSWYQQTPGQGLQFLFEYFSETQRNKGNFPGRFSGRQFSNSRSEMNVSTLELGDSALYLCASSFAGWDEQFFGPGTRLTVL.